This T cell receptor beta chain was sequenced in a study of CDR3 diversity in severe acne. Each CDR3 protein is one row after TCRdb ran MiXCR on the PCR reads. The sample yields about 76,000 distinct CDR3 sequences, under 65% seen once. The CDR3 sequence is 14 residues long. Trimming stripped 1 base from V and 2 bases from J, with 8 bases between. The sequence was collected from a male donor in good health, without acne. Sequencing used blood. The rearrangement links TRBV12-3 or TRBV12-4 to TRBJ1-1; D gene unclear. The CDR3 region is CASSLGTLNTEAFF. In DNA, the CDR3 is TGTGCCAGCAGTTTAGGAACTCTTAACACTGAAGCTTTCTTT.